Listed below are T cell receptor beta chains from one sample, sequenced in a study of beta chain features in type 1 diabetes. Data came from immunoSEQ multiplex PCR; TCRdb stores just in-frame clones and leaves some out. Of about 330,000 clones listed, 8% to 13% are singletons. Sequencing used naive CD4+ T cells from blood. Receptors were obtained from a woman aged 25 to 39 in good health. Both conserved end residues are part of each CDR3. The D gene is left open where the match is weak. Size is stated for part of the rows, as once, few or many counts, or as a class when the clone is expanded.

>TRBJ2-7|TRBV7-2|few|.
CASSLGGVGDEQYF
TGTGCCAGCAGCTTAGGGGGGGTGGGAGACGAGCAGTACTTC
>TRBJ2-5|TRBV9|few|.
CASSVALWDNQETQYF
TGTGCCAGCAGCGTAGCATTGTGGGACAACCAAGAGACCCAGTACTTC
>TRBJ2-1|TRBV18|.|TRBD2
CASSPLAGVSNEQFF
TGTGCCAGCTCACCACTAGCGGGAGTCAGCAATGAGCAGTTCTTC
>TRBJ1-2|TRBV10-3|.|TRBD1
CAISRDSTFYGYTF
TGTGCCATCAGTCGGGACAGCACATTCTATGGCTACACCTTC
>TRBJ2-4|TRBV7-9|.|.
CASSYTGGQNIQYF
TGTGCCAGCAGCTACACCGGCGGGCAAAACATTCAGTACTTC
>TRBJ2-7|TRBV4-2|few|.
CASSQALRGEQYF
TGTGCCAGCAGCCAAGCTTTGAGGGGGGAGCAGTACTTC
>TRBJ2-7|TRBV10-3|few|TRBD1
CAITQDRGYEQYF
TGTGCCATCACCCAGGACAGGGGTTACGAGCAGTACTTC
>TRBJ1-1|TRBV27|once|.
CASIRTPENTEAFF
TGTGCCAGCATTCGGACACCGGAGAACACTGAAGCTTTCTTT
>TRBJ2-1|TRBV7-8|.|TRBD2
CASSSRVAGEQFF
TGTGCCAGCAGCTCCCGGGTAGCGGGAGAGCAGTTCTTC
>TRBJ2-3|TRBV30|few|.
CAWSQGSSTDTQYF
TGTGCCTGGAGCCAGGGCAGCAGCACAGATACGCAGTATTTT
>TRBJ2-2|TRBV15|.|.
CATSSLDLTGELFF
TGTGCCACCAGCAGCCTAGATCTCACCGGGGAGCTGTTTTTT
>TRBJ2-1|TRBV7-2|few|TRBD2
CASSYWTSGSNEQFF
TGTGCCAGCAGCTACTGGACTAGCGGGAGCAATGAGCAGTTCTTC
>TRBJ1-1|TRBV18|.|.
CASSLDPGDTEAFF
TGTGCCAGCTCACTCGACCCAGGGGACACTGAAGCTTTCTTT
>TRBJ2-7|TRBV15|few|.
CATSIWGSYEQYF
TGTGCCACCAGCATATGGGGCAGCTACGAGCAGTACTTC
>TRBJ2-3|TRBV7-8|.|TRBD2
CASSWGTSGDTDTQYF
TGTGCCAGCAGCTGGGGGACTAGCGGAGACACAGATACGCAGTATTTT
>TRBJ2-3|TRBV9|.|TRBD2
CASSVVGGRATDTQYF
TGTGCCAGCAGCGTAGTGGGAGGGAGGGCCACAGATACGCAGTATTTT
>TRBJ2-3|TRBV30|.|.
CAWSVRGDTQYF
TGTGCCTGGAGTGTACGGGGGGATACGCAGTATTTT
>TRBJ1-2|TRBV9|few|TRBD1
CASSARDRGDYGYTF
TGTGCCAGCAGCGCGAGGGACAGGGGGGACTATGGCTACACCTTC
>TRBJ1-1|TRBV18|few|.
CASSPKTGLNTEAFF
TGTGCCAGCTCACCAAAAACAGGGCTGAACACTGAAGCTTTCTTT
>TRBJ2-1|TRBV4-3|.|TRBD2
CASSQDNPSGRGNNEQFF
TGCGCCAGCAGCCAAGATAATCCTAGCGGGAGAGGAAACAATGAGCAGTTCTTC
>TRBJ2-7|TRBV7-9|.|TRBD2
CASSLRTSGSEQYF
TGTGCCAGCAGCTTAAGGACTAGCGGCTCCGAGCAGTACTTC
>TRBJ2-5|TRBV5-1|.|.
CASSSGLGETQYF
TGCGCCAGCAGCTCAGGGTTAGGAGAGACCCAGTACTTC
>TRBJ1-5|TRBV30|.|TRBD1
CASGQGASQPQHF
TGTGCCTCGGGACAGGGGGCCAGTCAGCCCCAGCATTTT
>TRBJ2-2|TRBV19|few|.
CASSMGAPGKLFF
TGTGCCAGTAGTATGGGCGCCCCGGGGAAGCTGTTTTTT
>TRBJ2-7|TRBV23-1|many|.
CASSQNIYEQYF
TGCGCCAGCAGTCAAAACATATACGAGCAGTACTTC
>TRBJ1-1|TRBV30|few|TRBD1
CALETGTAKIRMNTEAFF
TGTGCCTTGGAGACCGGGACAGCTAAAATAAGAATGAACACTGAAGCTTTCTTT
>TRBJ2-1|TRBV5-1|.|TRBD2
CASRASGNNEQFF
TGCGCCAGCAGAGCTAGCGGGAACAATGAGCAGTTCTTC
>TRBJ2-7|TRBV28|few|.
CASSSPPGGEQYF
TGTGCCAGCAGTTCTCCCCCCGGGGGTGAGCAGTACTTC
>TRBJ2-1|TRBV7-9|.|.
CASSRDSSSYNEQFF
TGTGCCAGCAGTCGTGACTCTAGCTCCTACAATGAGCAGTTCTTC
>TRBJ2-5|TRBV7-9|.|TRBD1
CASSPTGQGEQTQYF
TGTGCCAGCAGCCCCACCGGACAGGGTGAGCAGACCCAGTACTTC
>TRBJ2-4|TRBV28|.|.
CASRSGDWENIQYF
TGTGCCAGCAGATCCGGGGATTGGGAAAACATTCAGTACTTC
>TRBJ1-2|TRBV5-4|few|TRBD1
CASSLGPSGTGGLYGYTF
TGTGCCAGCAGCTTGGGCCCCTCGGGGACAGGGGGCTTGTATGGCTACACCTTC
>TRBJ2-7|TRBV7-6|.|.
CASSSGSSEQYF
TGTGCCAGCAGCTCAGGGTCAAGCGAGCAGTACTTC
>TRBJ2-7|TRBV18|.|TRBD1
CASSRQGSTYEQYF
TGTGCCAGCTCACGACAGGGTTCAACCTACGAGCAGTACTTC
>TRBJ1-5|TRBV6-6|.|.
CASRIGGGFEPPQHF
TGTGCCAGCAGAATCGGCGGGGGTTTCGAGCCGCCCCAGCATTTT
>TRBJ1-1|TRBV7-2|few|TRBD1
CASNELTGVGTEAFF
TGTGCCAGCAACGAACTTACAGGGGTGGGCACTGAAGCTTTCTTT
>TRBJ2-7|TRBV4-3|.|TRBD1
CASSQDLGTGVSYEQYF
TGCGCCAGCAGCCAAGATTTGGGGACAGGTGTCTCCTACGAGCAGTACTTC
>TRBJ2-2|TRBV19|few|.
CAGRQGGTGELFF
TGTGCCGGGAGGCAGGGTGGCACCGGGGAGCTGTTTTTT
>TRBJ1-2|TRBV28|.|.
CASSFVGTPYGYTF
TGTGCCAGCAGTTTTGTCGGGACACCATATGGCTACACCTTC
>TRBJ2-1|TRBV28|few|.
CASSARVKGYNEQFF
TGTGCCAGCAGCGCCAGGGTAAAGGGCTACAATGAGCAGTTCTTC
>TRBJ2-5|TRBV5-4|few|TRBD2
CASSRTSGKETQYF
TGTGCCAGCAGCCGGACTAGCGGGAAGGAGACCCAGTACTTC
>TRBJ2-5|TRBV9|few|TRBD2
CASSSGLAGKETQYF
TGTGCCAGCAGCTCGGGACTAGCGGGGAAAGAGACCCAGTACTTC
>TRBJ2-1|TRBV6-1|.|.
CASSEGAGRANEQFF
TGTGCCAGCAGTGAAGGCGCGGGCAGAGCCAATGAGCAGTTCTTC
>TRBJ2-7|TRBV11-2|few|TRBD1
CASSPGTGVHEQYF
TGTGCCAGCAGCCCCGGGACAGGGGTCCACGAGCAGTACTTC
>TRBJ2-7|TRBV6-1|.|.
CASSRYEQYF
TGTGCCAGCAGTCGCTACGAGCAGTACTTC